Shown below are 14 T cell receptor beta chains from a single sample sequenced in a study of T-cell reconstitution after alpha-beta-depleted transplantation in children. Unique molecular identifiers were used in preparing the TCRbeta library. TCRdb re-called the PCR reads with MiXCR, one entry per CDR3 protein. The table includes 550,000 to 600,000 distinct CDR3 sequences, about 23% detected once. The sequences come from PBMCs, mostly from graft donor cells, collected 360 days after TCRalphabeta/CD19-depleted stem cell transplant. Receptor source: a boy under three years old who had a stem cell transplant for acute myeloid leukemia, so the T cells may come from the graft donor.

The J gene is TRBJ2-5, the V gene TRBV20-1; the D gene is possibly TRBD1 (6 bases). Germline V CDR1 and CDR2: DFQATT, SNEGSKA (reference sequence). The CDR3 totals 13 residues. With 8 bases removed from V and 5 bases from J, the gap between germline ends came to 18 bases. The CDR3 region is CSPTGQMEETQYF. In DNA, the CDR3 is TGCAGTCCCACGGGACAAATGGAGGAGACCCAGTACTTC.

The chain joins TRBV19 to TRBJ1-4; D remains ambiguous. CDR1 LNHDA and CDR2 SQIVND come from the germline V gene (reference sequence). The V gene lost 3 bases and the J gene lost 2 bases, with 7 bases spanning the gap. The CDR3 covers 14 residues. CDR3 in amino acids: CASSMGTTNEKLFF. DNA of the CDR3: TGTGCCAGTAGTATGGGCACGACTAATGAAAAACTGTTTTTT.

This clonotype was observed at least ten times. V is TRBV7-9 and J is TRBJ2-3, with D uncertain. Germline assignment: CDR1 SEHNR and CDR2 FQNEAQ (reference sequence). The germline V and J ends were trimmed by 2 bases and 4 bases, with 10 bases remaining between them. The CDR3 runs to 14 residues. The CDR3 nucleotides are TGTGCCAGCAGCTTAAACGACCTCCCAGATACGCAGTATTTT. Amino acids: CASSLNDLPDTQYF.

In this sample, this clonotype turned up many times. The chain recombines TRBV20-1 with TRBJ2-7, with D uncertain. Trimming shortened V by 1 base and J by 0 bases, and 7 bases separated the two germline ends. This CDR3 has 13 amino acids. Germline CDR1 reads DFQATT; CDR2 reads SNEGSKA (reference sequence). In DNA form, the CDR3 reads TGCAGTGCTAGAGGACGCCGCTCCTACGAGCAGTACTTC. Its translation is CSARGRRSYEQYF.

The V gene is TRBV20-1, the J gene TRBJ2-5, with 10 nucleotides matching TRBD2. In germline, CDR1 is DFQATT, CDR2 SNEGSKA (reference sequence). The CDR3 consists of 17 residues. Germline trimming cut 2 bases from V and 0 bases from J; bases unmatched to any gene: 9. The CDR3 here is CSARLPSGGGYQETQYF. In DNA, the CDR3 is TGCAGTGCTAGACTTCCTAGCGGGGGAGGGTACCAAGAGACCCAGTACTTC.

This clonotype was seen a handful of times. This chain uses TRBV20-1 with TRBJ2-3, with D maybe TRBD2 (5 bases). V gave up 3 bases and J gave up 0 bases, with 13 bases separating them. Germline V gene data show CDR1 as DFQATT and CDR2 as SNEGSKA (reference sequence). The length of the CDR3 is 15 residues. The CDR3 spells CSARGRTSSTDTQYF. CDR3 bases: TGCAGTGCTAGGGGCCGGACTTCCAGCACAGATACGCAGTATTTT.

The chain joins TRBV24-1 to TRBJ2-2; D not certain. V was cut by 1 base and J by 2 bases, with 13 bases left in between. CDR3 length: 17 residues. CDR1 and CDR2 from the germline V gene are KGHDR and SFDVKD. CDR3 bases: TGTGCCACCAGTGATTTAAAATTGCCTACTAACACCGGGGAGCTGTTTTTT. Protein product: CATSDLKLPTNTGELFF.

The rearrangement joins TRBV7-6 to TRBJ2-7; 7 bases agree with TRBD1. The junction had 16 bases not matched to a gene; V was cut back by 3 bases and J by 2 bases. Germline V lookup: CDR1 SGHVS, CDR2 FNYEAQ. This CDR3 spans 18 amino acids. This CDR3 is CASSLLAMGDRAAYEQYV. The CDR3 DNA follows: TGTGCCAGCAGCTTGTTAGCTATGGGGGACAGAGCCGCCTACGAGCAGTACGTC.

This clonotype was seen a handful of times. The gene calls are TRBV7-3 and TRBJ2-1; 9 bases align to TRBD1. V trimming: 0 bases; J trimming: 6 bases; junction bases outside the gene matches: 6. CDR1 and CDR2 (germline): SGHTA, FQGTGA. This CDR3 comprises 16 residues. CDR3 nucleotides: TGTGCCAGCAGCTTAACGAGGGACAGGGAAGCCAATGAGCAGTTCTTC. Protein: CASSLTRDREANEQFF.

This clonotype has more than one count but fewer than ten. The V call is TRBV10-3, the J call TRBJ2-7, with TRBD1 identical over 7 bases. After removal of 4 bases from V and 1 base from J, the junction contained 4 bases not matched to a gene. The CDR3 runs 14 residues. Germline CDR1 and CDR2: ENHRY and SYGVKD. CDR3 region: CAISAGTDSYEQYF. The CDR3 DNA reads as TGTGCCATCAGTGCCGGGACAGATTCCTACGAGCAGTACTTC.

This clonotype was picked up many times. J is TRBJ2-3 and V is TRBV5-1; D ambiguous. The CDR3 runs to 17 residues. Germline CDR1 reads SGHRS; CDR2 reads YFSETQ. The V and J ends lost 6 bases and 2 bases respectively, with 22 bases between them. CDR3 coding DNA: TGCGCCAGCATGCCCCCCTTGCCCTCTAGGGACACAGATACGCAGTATTTT. Protein product: CASMPPLPSRDTDTQYF. Supplemented by reference TRBV5-1 and TRBJ2-3, the full variable domain reads KAGVTQTPRYLIKTRGQQVTLSCSPISGHRSVSWYQQTPGQGLQFLFEYFSETQRNKGNFPGRFSGRQFSNSRSEMNVSTLELGDSALYLCASMPPLPSRDTDTQYFGPGTRLTVL.

The chain is built from TRBV11-3 and TRBJ2-3; 7 bases align to TRBD2. Looked up from germline, CDR1 is SGHNT and CDR2 is YENEEA. The CDR3 has 15 amino acids. After removal of 4 bases from V and 3 bases from J, the junction contained 7 bases not matched to a gene. CDR3 DNA sequence: TGTGCCAGCAGCTGGAGCGGGGAGAGGACAGATACGCAGTATTTT. Amino acids: CASSWSGERTDTQYF.

At least ten counts were recorded for this clonotype. This chain uses TRBV10-3 with TRBJ2-5; D may be TRBD1 or TRBD2 (5 bases each). This CDR3 has 14 amino acids. Germline values: CDR1 ENHRY, CDR2 SYGVKD. Trimming cost V 9 bases and J 5 bases, with 19 bases left between them. CDR3 DNA: TGTGCCATTAAGGGTGACTGGGACGGGGAGACCCAGTACTTC. This gives the protein CAIKGDWDGETQYF.

This clonotype was seen ten or more times. The rearrangement uses TRBV5-5 and TRBJ1-1; D remains unclear. This CDR3 spans 14 amino acids. Germline V lookup: CDR1 SGHKS, CDR2 YYEKEE (reference sequence). V lost 2 bases and J 1 base, leaving 9 bases between the germline ends. The CDR3 reads CASSLGHPNTEAFF. Here the CDR3 DNA reads TGTGCCAGCAGCTTAGGTCACCCGAACACTGAAGCTTTCTTT.